The rows below give T cell receptor beta chains drawn from one sample of a study of monozygotic twins with inflammatory bowel disease. TCRdb re-called the 5' RACE reads; one entry per CDR3 protein, DNA not given. The ten top clones account for less than 8%, within a sample of 150,000 to 200,000 distinct CDR3 sequences. Sequencing was done on a sample of blood. The receptors shown here come from a human donor with ulcerative colitis or Crohn's disease, or a healthy co-twin of an affected twin (not recorded which). Both conserved end residues are part of each CDR3. The order of the fields is V gene, J gene, CDR3 protein.

>TRBV20-1|TRBJ2-5
CSASAEQETQYF
>TRBV3-1|TRBJ2-7
CASSQEVLAGFSYEQYF
>TRBV5-1|TRBJ1-2
CASSVGTYDGYTF
>TRBV10-3|TRBJ1-1
CAIRQDRMNTEAFF
>TRBV12-3/TRBV12-4|TRBJ1-6
CASSLFEGSSYNSPLHF
>TRBV7-2|TRBJ2-3
CASSLGPGGAVDTQYF
>TRBV7-2|TRBJ2-3
CASSPGGDTQYF
>TRBV3-1|TRBJ2-1
CASSPTSGSRDEQFF
>TRBV5-1|TRBJ2-3
CASSKGLAGARDTQYF
>TRBV7-2|TRBJ2-5
CASSLGQGRTQYF
>TRBV25-1|TRBJ2-7
CASSEKGWYEQYF
>TRBV7-8|TRBJ2-1
CASSLGEGLGGGEQFF
>TRBV12-3/TRBV12-4|TRBJ2-7
CASSRDGPKGEQYF
>TRBV5-1|TRBJ2-7
CASSLGLIPSRDRNHYEQYF
>TRBV7-9|TRBJ1-1
CASSLETEAFF
>TRBV12-3/TRBV12-4|TRBJ2-1
CASKSLGIEQFF
>TRBV20-1|TRBJ2-2
CSARALEGTRELFF
>TRBV7-9|TRBJ1-1
CASSLGGLFLGNTEAFF
>TRBV7-2|TRBJ2-1
CASSMGRADYSEQFF
>TRBV28|TRBJ2-2
CASSPGGTSQSCFF
>TRBV20-1|TRBJ1-5
CSASGDNNQPQHF
>TRBV6-4|TRBJ2-1
CASSEGLAGYNEQFF
>TRBV20-1|TRBJ2-2
CSARDFRRGRNTGELFF
>TRBV20-1|TRBJ2-1
CSARDRVAGAANEQFF
>TRBV19|TRBJ1-5
CASGDRLNQPQHF
>TRBV5-1|TRBJ2-3
CASSQGLAMDSFTDTQYF
>TRBV7-2|TRBJ1-5
CASSLDRGQGQPQHF
>TRBV19|TRBJ2-3
CASSLRTGTPDTQYF
>TRBV28|TRBJ2-6
CASSLGFSGANVLTF
>TRBV20-1|TRBJ1-1
CSAATSTEAFF
>TRBV5-1|TRBJ2-7
CASSLAGTGVYEQYF
>TRBV11-2|TRBJ2-7
CASSPVQMAYEQYF
>TRBV7-2|TRBJ2-7
CASSLDRLGPYEQYF
>TRBV30|TRBJ1-5
CAWSVQSNQPQHF
>TRBV19|TRBJ2-7
CASSADGSYEQYF
>TRBV27|TRBJ1-2
CASLRGNYGYTF
>TRBV10-2|TRBJ2-5
CASRSVLGETQYF
>TRBV15|TRBJ1-6
CATSRDIATDSPLHF
>TRBV28|TRBJ2-7
CASSFTFGGASYEQYF
>TRBV5-6|TRBJ2-7
CASSLGSSGLYYEQYF
>TRBV7-2|TRBJ2-7
CASSLAGQGGAYEQYF
>TRBV7-9|TRBJ1-3
CASSSRTPGNTIYF
>TRBV5-1|TRBJ2-2
CASSLGLAGPDNTGELFF
>TRBV5-1|TRBJ2-3
CASSLVGEADTQYF
>TRBV30|TRBJ1-1
CAWSSWGGENTEAFF
>TRBV11-1|TRBJ2-1
CASSSGLTEGSEQFF
>TRBV19|TRBJ2-1
CASMRLGYNEQFF
>TRBV25-1|TRBJ2-5
CASSAGTHRETQYF
>TRBV5-1|TRBJ1-6
CASSLEARGYNSPLHF
>TRBV29-1|TRBJ2-5
CSGSDGKAQYF
>TRBV24-1|TRBJ2-1
CATGVRGWPYNEQFF
>TRBV12-3/TRBV12-4|TRBJ2-5
CASSFERVEETQYF
>TRBV12-3/TRBV12-4|TRBJ1-2
CASRPTGGPGGYTF
>TRBV3-1|TRBJ2-3
CASSRTARDTQYF